This T cell receptor (beta chain) was sequenced during a study of post-analysis software for immune sequencing data. In the study overall: Secondary progressive, relapsing-remitting and progressive-relapsing multiple sclerosis were among the included disease courses. Overall study findings and caveats: Relative to controls, patients had about 5 TRBV segments at higher frequency, with TRBV5-6, TRBV5-1 and TRBV20-1 among these. Strong same-batch co-clustering of samples appeared with F measure clustering. Versus controls, multiple sclerosis patients showed significantly lower diversity (normalized Chao1).

The germline gives CDR1 MGHDK, CDR2 SYGVNS. This CDR3 is built from 15 residues. As regards this clonotype: Its antigen is unknown.

Carried by the TCR beta cDNA libraries were unique molecular identifiers. TCRdb used MiXCR to reprocess the PCR reads, holding one entry per CDR3 protein. The sample has about 540,000 distinct CDR3 sequences; around 34% are singletons. This chain joins TRBV25-1 and TRBJ2-7; D is perhaps TRBD2 (6 bases). The end of the DNA aligns better with TRBJ2-4, so the J call may be wrong. The source is a girl between 2 and 17 years old with multiple sclerosis. Material for sequencing was blood. In nucleotides, the CDR3 is TGTGCCAGCAGTGACTTGGACGGGGGTGAAAACATTCAGTACTTC. Encoded protein: CASSDLDGGENIQYF.